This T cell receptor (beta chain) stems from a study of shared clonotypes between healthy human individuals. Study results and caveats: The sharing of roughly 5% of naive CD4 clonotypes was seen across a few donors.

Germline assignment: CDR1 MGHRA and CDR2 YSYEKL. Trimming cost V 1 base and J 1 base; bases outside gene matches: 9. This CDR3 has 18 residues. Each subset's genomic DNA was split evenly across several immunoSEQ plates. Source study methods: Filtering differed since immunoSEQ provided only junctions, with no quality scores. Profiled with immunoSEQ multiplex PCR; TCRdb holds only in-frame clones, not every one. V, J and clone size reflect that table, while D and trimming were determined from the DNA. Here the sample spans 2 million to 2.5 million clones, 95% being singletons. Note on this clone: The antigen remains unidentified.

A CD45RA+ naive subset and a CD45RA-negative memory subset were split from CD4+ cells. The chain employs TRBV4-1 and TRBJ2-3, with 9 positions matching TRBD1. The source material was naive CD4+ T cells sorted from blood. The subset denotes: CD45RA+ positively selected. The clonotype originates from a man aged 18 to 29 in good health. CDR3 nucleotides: TGCGCCAGCAGCCAAGGAGGAGGACAGGGGAAAGGCACAGATACGCAGTATTTT. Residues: CASSQGGGQGKGTDTQYF.